This TCR beta chain was retrieved from a study of tumor-infiltrating lymphocytes in primary liver carcinoma. This clonotype was seen a handful of times. A read error may be the cause here, since a much bigger clone is one base away. The authors took blood RNA from unsorted whole blood and also extracted germline DNA. cDNA specific to TCR beta was made from 500 ng of total RNA, with a constant-region primer employed for priming. ARM-PCR, slightly modified, supplied the TCR beta libraries through three nested multiplex PCR rounds. The two initial PCR rounds, approximately 10 cycles each, used TRBV1-TRBV30 forward and C-beta reverse primers. MiXCR was run by TCRdb on the multiplex PCR reads, yielding one entry per CDR3 protein. The sample gives around 210,000 distinct CDR3 sequences, roughly 61% of which show up once; under 7.5% is in the top ten. Germline V gene data show CDR1 as MNHEY and CDR2 as SVGAGI. V trimming: 4 bases; J trimming: 6 bases; junction bases outside the gene matches: 7. This CDR3 has 16 residues.

The sample comprised peripheral blood. The clonotype was recovered from a woman aged 55-75 years with primary liver carcinoma and hepatitis B virus infection. The chain combines TRBV6-5 with TRBJ2-1; 12 positions match TRBD2. CDR3 nucleotides: TGTGCCAGCAGTTTACTAGCGGGAGGTTTGGGCAATGAGCAGTTCTTC. It codes for CASSLLAGGLGNEQFF.